The source of this TCR beta chain is a study of breast tumors, draining lymph nodes, adjacent tissues. Study-level findings and limits: Compared with lymph nodes, tumors were less diverse; compared with nontumor tissue, more. Luminal-like breast cancer showed significantly greater tumor-nontumor repertoire similarity than basal-like breast cancer did.

Breast cancer patients provided tissue from their axillary draining lymph nodes. TCRdb fed the multiplex PCR reads into MiXCR, producing one record per CDR3 protein. The table shows some 250,000 distinct CDR3 sequences, with about 34% occurring only once. V was clipped by 0 bases and J by 6 bases; unmatched bases: 2. In germline, CDR1 is LNHNV, CDR2 YYDKDF (reference sequence). The CDR3 consists of 16 residues. Comment on this clonotype: No antigen is known for it.

The clonotype comes from a female donor with breast cancer. Some clones in this sample may be carry-over from other donors' samples. What was sequenced was axillary lymph node tissue. This sequence joins TRBV15 and TRBJ2-3, with TRBD2 matching over 14 bases. The CDR3 region has the DNA TGTGCCACCAGCAGAGATAGGACTAGCGGGGGGGATACGCAGTATTTT. Amino acids: CATSRDRTSGGDTQYF.